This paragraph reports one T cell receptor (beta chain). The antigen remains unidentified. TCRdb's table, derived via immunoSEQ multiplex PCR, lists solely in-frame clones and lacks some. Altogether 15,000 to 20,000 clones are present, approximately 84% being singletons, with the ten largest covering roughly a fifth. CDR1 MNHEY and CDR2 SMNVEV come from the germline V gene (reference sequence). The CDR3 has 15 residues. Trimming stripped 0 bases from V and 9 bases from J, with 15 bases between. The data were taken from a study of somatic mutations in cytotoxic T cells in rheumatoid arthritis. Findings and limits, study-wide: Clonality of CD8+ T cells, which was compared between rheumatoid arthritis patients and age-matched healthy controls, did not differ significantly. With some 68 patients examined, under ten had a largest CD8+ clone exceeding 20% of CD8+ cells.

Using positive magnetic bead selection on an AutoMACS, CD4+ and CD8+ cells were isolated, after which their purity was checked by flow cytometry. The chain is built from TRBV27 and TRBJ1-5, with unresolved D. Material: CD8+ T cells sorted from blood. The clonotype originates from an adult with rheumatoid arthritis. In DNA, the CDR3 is TGTGCCAGCAGTTTATCGCCCTTCGACTTGGGGCCCCAGCATTTT. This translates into CASSLSPFDLGPQHF.